Below are 19 T cell receptor beta chains sequenced from a single sample in a study of T cell repertoires in cytomegalovirus infection. MiXCR, run by TCRdb on the reads, gives a single entry per CDR3 protein. Seen here are 300,000 or so distinct CDR3 sequences, approximately 25% observed once, and the top ten hold about an eighth. No antigen is known for these receptors. Sequencing was performed on cultured PBMCs, taken from culture after CMV antigen stimulation. These receptors all stem from a human donor in good health (CMV status not recorded). Some clones in this sample may be carry-over from other donors' samples.

A remark on this clonotype: This clone may be a read error of a much larger clone one base away. J is TRBJ2-5 and V is TRBV7-2; possibly TRBD2 for D (7 bases). Trimming cost V 7 bases and J 2 bases, with 14 bases left between them. The germline V gene has CDR1 SGHTA and CDR2 FQGNSA. The CDR3 consists of 14 residues. CDR3 nucleotides: TGTGCCAGCACAGGGGACTACACACAAGAGACCCAGTACTTC. Amino acids: CASTGDYTQETQYF. Full variable domain (remainder filled in from reference TRBV7-2 and TRBJ2-5): GAGVSQSPSNKVTEKGKDVELRCDPISGHTALYWYRQSLGQGLEFLIYFQGNSAPDKSGLPSDRFSAERTGGSVSTLTIQRTQQEDSAVYLCASTGDYTQETQYFGPGTRLLVL.

J is TRBJ2-7 and V is TRBV20-1, with a tentative D call TRBD2 (6 bases). CDR3 length: 15 amino acids. V shed 6 bases and J shed 0 bases, with 18 bases lying between them. Germline CDR1 and CDR2: DFQATT and SNEGSKA (reference sequence). This chain's CDR3 is CSATLWGETSYEQYF. For the CDR3, the DNA is TGCAGTGCCACCCTCTGGGGGGAGACCTCCTACGAGCAGTACTTC.

Comment on this clonotype: A much larger clone is a single base away; this may be a read error. The chain recombines TRBV7-2 with TRBJ2-1; perhaps TRBD2 as D (5 bases). Germline V lookup: CDR1 SGHTA, CDR2 FQGNSA. The CDR3 is 15 amino acids. DNA of the CDR3: TGTGCCAGCAGCTTGGTAGCGAGCTCCTACAAAGAGCAGTTCTTC. Translating gives CASSLVASSYKEQFF. Variable domain in full (rest from reference TRBV7-2 and TRBJ2-1): GAGVSQSPSNKVTEKGKDVELRCDPISGHTALYWYRQSLGQGLEFLIYFQGNSAPDKSGLPSDRFSAERTGGSVSTLTIQRTQQEDSAVYLCASSLVASSYKEQFFGPGTRLTVL.

This clonotype came up many times. This CDR3 is CASSQLSGSGYNEQFF. DNA of the CDR3: TGTGCCAGCAGCCAATTAAGCGGGAGTGGCTACAATGAGCAGTTCTTC. This chain links TRBV7-2 with TRBJ2-1; TRBD2 agrees at 8 bases. Germline V gene data show CDR1 as SGHTA and CDR2 as FQGNSA. The V segment lost 5 bases and the J segment 3 bases; nucleotides outside the gene matches: 9. There are 16 residues in the CDR3. Full variable domain (outside the CDR3, taken from reference TRBV7-2 and TRBJ2-1): GAGVSQSPSNKVTEKGKDVELRCDPISGHTALYWYRQSLGQGLEFLIYFQGNSAPDKSGLPSDRFSAERTGGSVSTLTIQRTQQEDSAVYLCASSQLSGSGYNEQFFGPGTRLTVL.

In this sample, this clonotype turned up a few times. J is TRBJ1-1 and V is TRBV6-2 or TRBV6-3; unclear D gene. The CDR3 has 14 residues. Germline CDR1 and CDR2: MNHEY and SVGEGT. The germline V and J ends were trimmed by 5 bases and 3 bases, with 13 bases remaining between them. DNA of the CDR3: TGTGCCAGCAGTCTTCTCCGACGGGACACTGAAGCTTTCTTT. It specifies CASSLLRRDTEAFF.

This clonotype has just a few counts. The chain is built from TRBV6-9 and TRBJ2-7; D gene ambiguous. Trimming removed 6 bases from V and 4 bases from J, with 10 bases in between. The length of the CDR3 is 12 residues. Germline-derived CDR1 and CDR2 are MNHGY and SVAAGI. The CDR3 DNA reads TGTGCCAGCAGCCCTCCCCCTTACGAGCAGTACTTC. Its protein product is CASSPPPYEQYF.

The chain joins TRBV10-3 to TRBJ1-2; a weak D match, TRBD1 (5 bases). Between the trimmed V and J ends, which lost 3 bases and 8 bases, there was a span of 16 bases. This CDR3 has 14 amino acids. Germline CDR1 is ENHRY and CDR2 is SYGVKD. CDR3 in DNA: TGTGCCATCAGTGATTCACGTCAGAGGGGAGGCTACACCTTC. This codes for CAISDSRQRGGYTF.

The chain links TRBV16 to TRBJ1-1; unclear D gene. Germline V CDR1 and CDR2: KGHSY, FQNENV. Trimming pared 0 bases from V and 1 base from J, leaving 12 bases between. The CDR3 sequence is 16 residues long. The CDR3, as DNA: TGTGCCAGCAGCCAATCGTCTCCAGGTCAGAACACTGAAGCTTTCTTT. It codes for CASSQSSPGQNTEAFF.

The rearrangement links TRBV6-2 or TRBV6-3 to TRBJ2-4; perhaps TRBD2 as D (6 bases). Germline V gene sequence: CDR1 MNHEY, CDR2 SVGEGT. V was clipped by 7 bases and J by 0 bases, with 19 bases between them. This CDR3 region has 17 residues. DNA of the CDR3: TGTGCCAGCACCAAAAGTGGAAGGGGACTAGCCAAAAACATTCAGTACTTC. Protein sequence: CASTKSGRGLAKNIQYF.

V gene TRBV10-2 combines with J gene TRBJ2-3; the match to TRBD2 covers 10 bases. Unmatched junction bases numbered 21, after V lost 8 bases and J lost 4 bases. There are 19 residues in the CDR3. The germline V gene encodes CDR1 WSHSY and CDR2 SAAADI. CDR3 sequence (DNA): TGCGCCAGCGTGTCCCGGTCATCCCTAGCGGGAGTAAAGGCAGATACGCAGTATTTT. Translated: CASVSRSSLAGVKADTQYF.

The J gene is TRBJ2-3, the V gene TRBV20-1; D may be TRBD1 or TRBD2 (5 bases each). The germline V and J ends were trimmed by 5 bases and 5 bases, with 20 bases remaining between them. CDR1 is DFQATT, CDR2 SNEGSKA, per germline (reference sequence). The length of the CDR3 is 15 residues. Here the CDR3 DNA reads TGCAGTGCTTCTACGGGACCCCCTACCGAAGATACGCAGTATTTT. Protein: CSASTGPPTEDTQYF.

The chain combines TRBV15 with TRBJ2-1; 8 bases map to TRBD2. The V gene end was trimmed by 3 bases and the J gene end by 6 bases; junction bases not matched to a gene: 10. The CDR3 consists of 16 residues. CDR1 LNHNV and CDR2 YYDKDF come from the germline V gene (reference sequence). CDR3 nucleotides: TGTGCCACCAGCAGGACATTAGCGGGAACCCTCAATGAGCAGTTCTTC. Amino acids: CATSRTLAGTLNEQFF. The full variable domain, rest sourced from reference TRBV15 and TRBJ2-1, is DAMVIQNPRYQVTQFGKPVTLSCSQTLNHNVMYWYQQKSSQAPKLLFHYYDKDFNNEADTPDNFQSRRPNTSFCFLDIRSPGLGDTAMYLCATSRTLAGTLNEQFFGPGTRLTVL.

The V and J genes are TRBV9 and TRBJ2-1; maybe TRBD2 (5 bases). CDR3 length: 19 amino acids. Trimming pared 4 bases from V and 0 bases from J, leaving 23 bases between. From germline, CDR1 is SGDLS and CDR2 YYNGEE. Here the CDR3 reads CASSRPRGAPRSSYNEQFF. The CDR3 nucleotides are TGTGCCAGCAGCAGACCACGGGGTGCACCCAGGAGCTCCTACAATGAGCAGTTCTTC.

The gene calls are TRBV7-6 and TRBJ1-1, with D hard to call. Trimming stripped 2 bases from V and 11 bases from J, with 12 bases between. This CDR3 has 12 residues. The germline gives CDR1 SGHVS, CDR2 FNYEAQ. CDR3 coding DNA: TGTGCCAGCAGCTTAAGTCCAACCCGGGCTTTCTTT. This sequence encodes CASSLSPTRAFF.

The chain has TRBV20-1 and TRBJ2-7, with TRBD2 identical over 8 bases. From germline, CDR1 is DFQATT and CDR2 SNEGSKA (reference sequence). With 0 bases clipped from V and 5 bases from J, the junction kept 9 bases outside the gene matches. The CDR3 has 15 residues. CDR3 in amino acids: CSARDLQRERNEQYF. CDR3 in DNA: TGCAGTGCTAGAGATCTCCAGCGGGAGAGGAACGAGCAGTACTTC.

The rearrangement uses TRBV9 and TRBJ1-1, with TRBD1 matching 10 bases. The trim removed 4 bases at V and 4 bases at J, leaving 10 bases unmatched. The CDR3 spans 16 residues. CDR1 SGDLS and CDR2 YYNGEE come from the germline V gene. Here the CDR3 DNA reads TGTGCCAGCAGCCCGGGACAGGGGAGTAGGGTCACTGAAGCTTTCTTT. Translating it yields CASSPGQGSRVTEAFF.

This clonotype was recorded many times. The gene calls are TRBV7-2 and TRBJ1-2, with D possibly matching TRBD1 (6 bases). Germline lookup yields CDR1 SGHTA and CDR2 FQGNSA. Trimming pared 1 base from V and 7 bases from J, leaving 13 bases between. CDR3 size: 14 residues. The CDR3 nucleotides read TGTGCCAGCAGCTTAGGTGTACAGGGTCTTGGCTACACCTTC. Translation: CASSLGVQGLGYTF. Combining the CDR3 with reference TRBV7-2 and TRBJ1-2 gives the whole variable domain GAGVSQSPSNKVTEKGKDVELRCDPISGHTALYWYRQSLGQGLEFLIYFQGNSAPDKSGLPSDRFSAERTGGSVSTLTIQRTQQEDSAVYLCASSLGVQGLGYTFGSGTRLTVV.

This clonotype was seen more than once but under ten times. The V gene is TRBV15, the J gene TRBJ2-1; no firm D call. This CDR3 is 14 amino acids long. The V end lost 5 bases, the J end lost 0 bases, and 8 bases lay between the germline ends. Germline CDR1 LNHNV, CDR2 YYDKDF (reference sequence). CDR3 region: CATSPMGSYNEQFF. CDR3 nucleotide sequence: TGTGCCACCAGCCCTATGGGCTCCTACAATGAGCAGTTCTTC.

This clonotype has more than one count but fewer than ten. The chain is built from TRBV7-8 and TRBJ2-3, with D possibly matching TRBD1 (6 bases). The length of the CDR3 is 11 residues. Per germline, CDR1 SGHVS and CDR2 FQNEAQ. Trimming shortened V by 8 bases and J by 6 bases, and 9 bases separated the two germline ends. This chain's CDR3 is CASAGEDTQYF. The CDR3 region has the DNA TGTGCCAGCGCAGGGGAGGATACGCAGTATTTT.